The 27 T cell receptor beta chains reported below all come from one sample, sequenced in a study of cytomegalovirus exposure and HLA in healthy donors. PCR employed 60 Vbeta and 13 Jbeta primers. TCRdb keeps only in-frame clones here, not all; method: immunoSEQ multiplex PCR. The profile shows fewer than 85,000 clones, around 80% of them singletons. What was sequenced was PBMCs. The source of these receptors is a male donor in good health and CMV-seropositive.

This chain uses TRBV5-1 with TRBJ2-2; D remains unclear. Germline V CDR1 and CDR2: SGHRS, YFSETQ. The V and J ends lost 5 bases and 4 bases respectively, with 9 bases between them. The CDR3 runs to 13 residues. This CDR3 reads CASSPIGTGELFF. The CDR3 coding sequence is TGCGCCAGCAGTCCTATCGGCACCGGGGAGCTGTTTTTT.

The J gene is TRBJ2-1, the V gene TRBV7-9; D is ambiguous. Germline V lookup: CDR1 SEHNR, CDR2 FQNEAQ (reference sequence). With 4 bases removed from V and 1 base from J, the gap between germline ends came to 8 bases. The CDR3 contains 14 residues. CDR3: CASSSDSSYNEQFF. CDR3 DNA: TGTGCCAGCAGCTCAGACTCGTCCTACAATGAGCAGTTCTTC.

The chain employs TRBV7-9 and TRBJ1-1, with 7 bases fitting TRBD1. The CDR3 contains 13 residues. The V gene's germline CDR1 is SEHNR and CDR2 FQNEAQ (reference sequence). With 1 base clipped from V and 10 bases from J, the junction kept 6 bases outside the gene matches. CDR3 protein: CASSLEGTVGAFF. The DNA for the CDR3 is TGTGCCAGCAGCTTAGAGGGGACAGTAGGAGCTTTCTTT.

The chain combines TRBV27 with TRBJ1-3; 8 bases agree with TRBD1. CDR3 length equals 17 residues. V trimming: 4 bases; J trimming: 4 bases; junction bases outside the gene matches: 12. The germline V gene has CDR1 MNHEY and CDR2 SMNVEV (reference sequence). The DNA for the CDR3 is TGTGCCAGCAGTTCCCAACGACAGGGGCTCCAAGGAAACACCATATATTTT. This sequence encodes CASSSQRQGLQGNTIYF.

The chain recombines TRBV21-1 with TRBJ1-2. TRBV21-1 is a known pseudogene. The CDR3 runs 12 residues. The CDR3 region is CASSKSPRGYTF. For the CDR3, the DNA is TGTGCCAGCAGCAAAAGTCCGAGGGGCTACACCTTC.

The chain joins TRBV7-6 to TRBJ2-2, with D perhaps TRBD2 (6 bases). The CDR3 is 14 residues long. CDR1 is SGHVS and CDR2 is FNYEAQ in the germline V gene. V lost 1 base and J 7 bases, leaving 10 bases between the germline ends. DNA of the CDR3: TGTGCCAGCAGCTTAGTCTTCGGGAGCGGGGAGCTGTTTTTT. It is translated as CASSLVFGSGELFF.

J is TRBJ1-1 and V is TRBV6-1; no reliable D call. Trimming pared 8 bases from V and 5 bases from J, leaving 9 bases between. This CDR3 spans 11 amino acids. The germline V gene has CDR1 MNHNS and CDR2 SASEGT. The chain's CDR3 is CASPRGTEAFF. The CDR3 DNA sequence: TGTGCCAGCCCCCGAGGGACTGAAGCTTTCTTT.

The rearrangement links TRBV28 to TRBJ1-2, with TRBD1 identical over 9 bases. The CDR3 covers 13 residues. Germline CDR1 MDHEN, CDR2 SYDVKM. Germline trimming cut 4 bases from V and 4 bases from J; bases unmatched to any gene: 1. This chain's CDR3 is CASSWGQGYGYTF. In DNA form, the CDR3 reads TGTGCCAGCAGTTGGGGACAGGGCTATGGCTACACCTTC.

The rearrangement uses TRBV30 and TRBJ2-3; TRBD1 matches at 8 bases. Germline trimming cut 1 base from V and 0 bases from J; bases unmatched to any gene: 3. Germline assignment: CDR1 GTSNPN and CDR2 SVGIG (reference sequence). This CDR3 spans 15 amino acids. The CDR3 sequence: CAWSARTGSTDTQYF. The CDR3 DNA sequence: TGTGCCTGGAGTGCCCGGACAGGGAGCACAGATACGCAGTATTTT.

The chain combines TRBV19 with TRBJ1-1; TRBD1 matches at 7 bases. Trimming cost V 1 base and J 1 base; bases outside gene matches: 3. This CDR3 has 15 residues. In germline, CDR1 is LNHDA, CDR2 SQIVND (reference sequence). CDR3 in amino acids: CASSIVSGGNTEAFF. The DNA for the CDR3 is TGTGCCAGTAGTATAGTCTCAGGGGGGAACACTGAAGCTTTCTTT.

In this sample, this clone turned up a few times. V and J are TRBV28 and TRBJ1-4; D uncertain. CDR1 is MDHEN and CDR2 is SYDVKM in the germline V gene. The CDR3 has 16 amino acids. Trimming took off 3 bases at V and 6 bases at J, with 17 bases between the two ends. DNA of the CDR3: TGTGCCAGCAGTTTGGAACAGACGGTGTTTGATGAAAAACTGTTTTTT. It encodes CASSLEQTVFDEKLFF. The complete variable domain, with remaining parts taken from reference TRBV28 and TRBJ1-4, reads DVKVTQSSRYLVKRTGEKVFLECVQDMDHENMFWYRQDPGLGLRLIYFSYDVKMKEKGDIPEGYSVSREKKERFSLILESASTNQTSMYLCASSLEQTVFDEKLFFGSGTQLSVL.

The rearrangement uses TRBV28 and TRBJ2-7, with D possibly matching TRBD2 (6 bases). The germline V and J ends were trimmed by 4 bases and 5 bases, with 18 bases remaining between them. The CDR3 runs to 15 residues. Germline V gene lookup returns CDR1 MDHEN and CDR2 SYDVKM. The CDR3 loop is CASSSNFRERHEQYF. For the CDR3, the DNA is TGTGCCAGCAGTTCCAATTTTCGGGAGCGGCACGAGCAGTACTTC.

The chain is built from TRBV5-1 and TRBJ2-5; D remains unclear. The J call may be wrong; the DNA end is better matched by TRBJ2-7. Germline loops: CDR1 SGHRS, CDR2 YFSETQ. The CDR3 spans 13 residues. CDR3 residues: CASSLDGSYEQYF. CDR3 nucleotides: TGCGCCAGCAGCTTGGACGGTTCCTACGAGCAGTACTTC.

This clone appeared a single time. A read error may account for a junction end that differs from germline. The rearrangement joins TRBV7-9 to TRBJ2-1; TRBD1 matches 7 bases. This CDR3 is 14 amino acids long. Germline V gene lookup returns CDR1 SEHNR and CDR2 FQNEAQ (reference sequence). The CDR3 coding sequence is TGTTCCAGCAGTTTAGTACAACAGGGGAATGAGCAGTTCTTC. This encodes CSSSLVQQGNEQFF. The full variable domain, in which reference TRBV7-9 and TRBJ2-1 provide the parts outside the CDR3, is DTGVSQNPRHKITKRGQNVTFRCDPISEHNRLYWYRQTLGQGPEFLTYFQNEAQLEKSRLLSDRFSAERPKGSFSTLEIQRTEQGDSAMYLCSSSLVQQGNEQFFGPGTRLTVL.

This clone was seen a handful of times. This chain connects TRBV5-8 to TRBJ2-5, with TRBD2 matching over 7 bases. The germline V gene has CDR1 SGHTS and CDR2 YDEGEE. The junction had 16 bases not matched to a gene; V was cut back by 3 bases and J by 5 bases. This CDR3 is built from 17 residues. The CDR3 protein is CASSSRFQRGGGETQYF. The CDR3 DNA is TGTGCCAGCAGCTCACGATTCCAGCGGGGTGGCGGTGAGACCCAGTACTTC.

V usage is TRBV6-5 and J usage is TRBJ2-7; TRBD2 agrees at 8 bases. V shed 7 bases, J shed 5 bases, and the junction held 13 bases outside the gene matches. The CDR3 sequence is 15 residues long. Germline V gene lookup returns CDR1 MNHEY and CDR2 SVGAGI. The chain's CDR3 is CASIPTGGRANEQYF. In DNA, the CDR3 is TGTGCCAGCATTCCCACGGGGGGGAGGGCCAACGAGCAGTACTTC.

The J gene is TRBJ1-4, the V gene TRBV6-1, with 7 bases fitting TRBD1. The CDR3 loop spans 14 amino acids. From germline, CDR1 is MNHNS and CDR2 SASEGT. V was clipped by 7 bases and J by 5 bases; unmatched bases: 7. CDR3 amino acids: CASTGDRLNEKLFF. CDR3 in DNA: TGTGCCAGCACAGGGGACAGACTAAATGAAAAACTGTTTTTT.

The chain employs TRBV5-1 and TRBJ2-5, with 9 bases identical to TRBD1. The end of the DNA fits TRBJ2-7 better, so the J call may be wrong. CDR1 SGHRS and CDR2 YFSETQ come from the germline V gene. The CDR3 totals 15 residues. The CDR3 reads CASSNDRGGSYEQYF. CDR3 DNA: TGCGCCAGCAGCAACGACAGGGGGGGCTCCTACGAGCAGTACTTC.

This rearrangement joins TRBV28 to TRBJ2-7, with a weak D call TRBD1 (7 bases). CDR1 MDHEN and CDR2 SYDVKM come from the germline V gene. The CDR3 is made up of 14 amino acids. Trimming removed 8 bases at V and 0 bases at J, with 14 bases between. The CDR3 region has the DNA TGTGCCAGCTGCGGGACAGTGTTCTCCTACGAGCAGTACTTC. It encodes CASCGTVFSYEQYF.

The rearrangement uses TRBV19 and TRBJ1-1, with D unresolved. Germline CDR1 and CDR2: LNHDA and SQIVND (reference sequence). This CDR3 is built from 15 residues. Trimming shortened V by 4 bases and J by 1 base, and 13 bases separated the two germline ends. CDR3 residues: CASSRPHGGNTEAFF. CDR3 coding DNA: TGTGCCAGTAGTAGGCCACACGGAGGGAACACTGAAGCTTTCTTT. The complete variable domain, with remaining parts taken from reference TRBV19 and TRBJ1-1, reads DGGITQSPKYLFRKEGQNVTLSCEQNLNHDAMYWYRQDPGQGLRLIYYSQIVNDFQKGDIAEGYSVSREKKESFPLTVTSAQKNPTAFYLCASSRPHGGNTEAFFGQGTRLTVV.

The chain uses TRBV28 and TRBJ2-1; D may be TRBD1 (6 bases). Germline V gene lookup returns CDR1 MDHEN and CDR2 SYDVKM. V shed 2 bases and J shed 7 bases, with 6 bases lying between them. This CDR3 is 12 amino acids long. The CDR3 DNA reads TGTGCCAGCAGTTTACAGGGGAATGAGCAGTTCTTC. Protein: CASSLQGNEQFF.

CDR3 in DNA: TGTGCCAGCAGGCCCAGGGATGGCCTCCAAGAGACCCAGTACTTC. This encodes CASRPRDGLQETQYF. This chain links TRBV11-2 with TRBJ2-5; possible D gene TRBD1, 5 bases. Germline CDR1 reads SGHAT; CDR2 reads FQNNGV. The CDR3 length is 15 residues. V gave up 6 bases and J gave up 1 base, with 15 bases separating them.

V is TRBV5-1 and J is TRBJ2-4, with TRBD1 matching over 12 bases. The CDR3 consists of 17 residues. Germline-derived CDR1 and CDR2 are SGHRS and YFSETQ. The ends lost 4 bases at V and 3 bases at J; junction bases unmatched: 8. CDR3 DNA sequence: TGCGCCAGCAGCAACTGGGACAGGGGGCCGGGCAAAAACATTCAGTACTTC. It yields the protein CASSNWDRGPGKNIQYF.

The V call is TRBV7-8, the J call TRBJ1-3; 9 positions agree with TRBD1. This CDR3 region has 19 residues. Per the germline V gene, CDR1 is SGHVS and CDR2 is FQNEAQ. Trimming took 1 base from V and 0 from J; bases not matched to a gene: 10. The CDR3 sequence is CASSLGDRVRLRSGNTIYF. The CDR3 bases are TGTGCCAGCAGCTTAGGGGACAGGGTGAGGCTACGCTCTGGAAACACCATATATTTT. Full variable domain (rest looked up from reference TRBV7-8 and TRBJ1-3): GAGVSQSPRYKVAKRGQDVALRCDPISGHVSLFWYQQALGQGPEFLTYFQNEAQLDKSGLPSDRFFAERPEGSVSTLKIQRTQQEDSAVYLCASSLGDRVRLRSGNTIYFGEGSWLTVV.

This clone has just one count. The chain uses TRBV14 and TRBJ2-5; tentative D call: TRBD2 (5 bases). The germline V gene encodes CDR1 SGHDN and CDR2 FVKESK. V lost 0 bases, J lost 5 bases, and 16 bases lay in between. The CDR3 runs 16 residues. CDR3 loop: CASSQDSRGAGETQYF. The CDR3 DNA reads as TGTGCCAGCAGCCAAGATTCCCGGGGAGCCGGTGAGACCCAGTACTTC.

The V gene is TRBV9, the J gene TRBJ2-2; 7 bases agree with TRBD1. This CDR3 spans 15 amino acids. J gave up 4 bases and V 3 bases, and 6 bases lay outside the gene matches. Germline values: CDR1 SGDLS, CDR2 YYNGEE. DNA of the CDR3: TGTGCCAGCAGCGCCGGGACAGACCTCACCGGGGAGCTGTTTTTT. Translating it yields CASSAGTDLTGELFF. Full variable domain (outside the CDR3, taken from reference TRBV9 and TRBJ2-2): DSGVTQTPKHLITATGQRVTLRCSPRSGDLSVYWYQQSLDQGLQFLIQYYNGEERAKGNILERFSAQQFPDLHSELNLSSLELGDSALYFCASSAGTDLTGELFFGEGSRLTVL.

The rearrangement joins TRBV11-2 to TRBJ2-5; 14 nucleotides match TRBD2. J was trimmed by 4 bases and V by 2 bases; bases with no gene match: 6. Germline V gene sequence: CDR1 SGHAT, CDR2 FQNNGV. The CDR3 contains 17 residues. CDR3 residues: CASSLPTSGGVGETQYF. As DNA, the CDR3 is TGTGCCAGCAGCTTACCGACTAGCGGGGGGGTCGGAGAGACCCAGTACTTC.